The T cell receptor (beta chain) described here comes from a study of T cells in Graves' hyperthyroidism and ophthalmopathy. Regarding the study as a whole: Peripheral blood also featured most of the thyroid clonotypes expanded above 0.001. Onset of ophthalmopathy came a median 6.5 months after the model predicted it. By a 13 V-J model, ophthalmopathy was set apart from stable hyperthyroidism.

CDR3 length: 15 amino acids. Germline CDR1 reads MGHDK; CDR2 reads SYGVNS. RNA transcripts provided the source from which TCR beta CDR3 regions were amplified. HTBI primers were employed in a first-round RT-PCR of the TCR CDR3. TCRdb reanalysed the multiplex PCR reads using MiXCR and keeps one entry per CDR3 protein. The table lists about 570,000 distinct CDR3 sequences, roughly 46% of them singletons, with under 20% in the top ten. Concerning this clonotype: The antigen remains unidentified.

This receptor was identified in an adult woman with Graves' disease, either hyperthyroidism or ophthalmopathy (not recorded which). Sequencing input: peripheral blood or thyroid tissue (not recorded which). The chain has TRBV25-1 and TRBJ1-5; perhaps TRBD1 as D (5 bases). The CDR3: CARDFGAGRNQPQHF. CDR3 nucleotides: TGTGCTAGAGATTTCGGGGCTGGCCGCAATCAGCCCCAGCATTTT.